The 20 T cell receptor beta chains below come from one sample, sequenced in a study of T-cell reconstitution after alpha-beta-depleted transplantation in children (dated by TCRdb to about 2016). Library method: PCR. The sequencing machine was an Illumina HiSeq 2500. TCR libraries were prepared with molecular barcoding, using unique molecular identifiers to normalize TCRbeta repertoire quantification. TCRdb trimmed public reads at Q25 via fastp, called clones via MiXCR and kept in-frame beta chains. A single entry per CDR3 protein holds the most common genes and DNA from its merged rows. This sample gives 420,000 or so distinct CDR3 sequences in total; approximately 10% of them show up just once. Roughly 5.5% of the sample lies in the top ten. Material: PBMCs from the stem cell graft donor, obtained from the stem cell graft. Receptor source: a human donor who donated a stem cell graft to a child with acute myeloid leukemia.

This clonotype was detected a few times. This chain joins TRBV25-1 and TRBJ1-2; D is uncertain. The CDR3 has 14 amino acids. Germline CDR1 is MGHDK and CDR2 is SYGVNS. The ends were cut back, 1 base at V and 14 bases at J, with 20 bases in the middle. This CDR3 is CASSEWGSSMARTF. Written as DNA, the CDR3 is TGTGCCAGCAGTGAATGGGGTAGTTCTATGGCTAGGACCTTC.

This clonotype was recorded many times. The chain recombines TRBV20-1 with TRBJ2-1, with unresolved D. Germline V gene data show CDR1 as DFQATT and CDR2 as SNEGSKA (reference sequence). V dropped 6 bases and J dropped 6 bases, with 9 bases sitting between them. The CDR3 spans 11 residues. DNA for the CDR3: TGCAGTGCCAGAATTCGCAATGAGCAGTTCTTC. Translated, it gives CSARIRNEQFF.

In nucleotides, the CDR3 is TGTGCCAGCAGTGAATATAAGGTGGGGACTAGCGTCAATGAGCAGTTCTTC. It specifies CASSEYKVGTSVNEQFF. The chain recombines TRBV25-1 with TRBJ2-1, with 10 bases lining up with TRBD2. CDR3 length equals 17 residues. J gave up 6 bases and V 0 bases, and 8 bases lay outside the gene matches. CDR1 is MGHDK and CDR2 is SYGVNS in the germline V gene. Based on the CDR3 plus reference TRBV25-1 and TRBJ2-1, the full variable domain is EADIYQTPRYLVIGTGKKITLECSQTMGHDKMYWYQQDPGMELHLIHYSYGVNSTEKGDLSSESTVSRIRTEHFPLTLESARPSHTSQYLCASSEYKVGTSVNEQFFGPGTRLTVL.

This rearrangement joins TRBV24-1 to TRBJ2-1, with D possibly being TRBD2 (5 bases). The CDR3 contains 14 residues. V was shortened by 2 bases and J by 9 bases, with 13 bases between the two germline ends. Germline-derived CDR1 and CDR2 are KGHDR and SFDVKD. CDR3 in amino acids: CATSDSGSRGEQFF. Here the CDR3 DNA reads TGTGCCACCAGTGATTCGGGGTCCAGAGGTGAGCAGTTCTTC.

The chain is built from TRBV5-1 and TRBJ2-2, with D perhaps TRBD1 or TRBD2 (5 bases each). Germline CDR1 and CDR2: SGHRS and YFSETQ. V lost 2 bases to trimming and J lost 5 bases, with 25 bases between them. This CDR3 is 19 amino acids long. CDR3 loop: CASSFLIRTGTSQTGELFF. Here the CDR3 DNA reads TGCGCCAGCAGCTTCCTCATCCGAACCGGGACCTCACAAACCGGGGAGCTGTTTTTT.

The sample holds many counts of this clonotype. The chain links TRBV24-1 to TRBJ2-1, with D possibly being TRBD2 (6 bases). Germline CDR1 and CDR2: KGHDR and SFDVKD. The V and J ends lost 2 bases and 8 bases respectively, with 9 bases between them. The CDR3 runs 13 residues. The CDR3 coding sequence is TGTGCCACCAGTGATTCGGCTAGCGATGAGCAGTTCTTC. The encoded protein is CATSDSASDEQFF.

This clonotype was counted a few times. The CDR3, as DNA: TGCGCCAGCAGCTTGGCCGGAAGGGGGCCTTCCCTCACAGATACGCAGTATTTT. Its translation: CASSLAGRGPSLTDTQYF. This chain links TRBV5-1 with TRBJ2-3, with TRBD1 matching over 7 bases. The CDR3 consists of 18 residues. Germline-derived CDR1 and CDR2 are SGHRS and YFSETQ. J lost 2 bases, V lost 0 bases, and 12 bases had no gene match.

The chain employs TRBV29-1 and TRBJ2-5; the D is unclear. The CDR3 runs to 14 residues. Looked up from germline, CDR1 is SQVTM and CDR2 is ANQGSEA. V was pared by 5 bases and J by 4 bases, with 17 bases between. The CDR3 spells CSVSPGQVGETQYF. The CDR3 coding sequence is TGCAGCGTTTCGCCCGGGCAGGTCGGAGAGACCCAGTACTTC.

Many counts were recorded for this clonotype. The chain uses TRBV29-1 and TRBJ2-5, with 8 bases that match TRBD1. Trimming at V came to 3 bases and at J to 9 bases, leaving 0 bases not matched to a gene. Per germline, CDR1 SQVTM and CDR2 ANQGSEA. This CDR3 has 10 amino acids. The CDR3, as DNA: TGCAGCGTTGAGACAGGGGCCCAGTACTTC. It encodes CSVETGAQYF.

This clonotype was detected only a few times. The chain employs TRBV20-1 and TRBJ2-3, with 9 bases aligning to TRBD1. This CDR3 contains 17 residues. In germline, CDR1 is DFQATT, CDR2 SNEGSKA (reference sequence). After removal of 0 bases from V and 3 bases from J, the junction contained 10 bases not matched to a gene. In nucleotides, the CDR3 is TGCAGTGCTAGAGACCTAACAGGGGGCGGATGGACAGATACGCAGTATTTT. Its translation: CSARDLTGGGWTDTQYF.

DNA of the CDR3: TGCAGTGCTCGAACCCCTAGCGGGCTCTACAATGAGCAGTTCTTC. Protein product: CSARTPSGLYNEQFF. The chain couples TRBV20-1 to TRBJ2-1; TRBD2 matches at 8 bases. Germline CDR1 and CDR2: DFQATT and SNEGSKA (reference sequence). The junction had 9 bases not matched to a gene; V was cut back by 5 bases and J by 3 bases. The CDR3 sequence is 15 residues long.

The rearrangement joins TRBV10-1 to TRBJ2-2; a weak D match, TRBD2 (6 bases). With 8 bases removed from V and 6 bases from J, the gap between germline ends came to 16 bases. CDR3 length equals 14 residues. In germline, CDR1 is WNHNN, CDR2 SYGVQD (reference sequence). CDR3 amino acids: CASARTSGAGELFF. The CDR3, as DNA: TGCGCCAGCGCCCGGACCTCGGGAGCCGGGGAGCTGTTTTTT.

This chain uses TRBV21-1 with TRBJ2-7; TRBD2 reflects the table's D call only, with no check against the DNA. TRBV21-1 constitutes a pseudogene. This CDR3 has 15 residues. This chain's CDR3 is CASSKKTGGWYEQYV. The CDR3 DNA follows: TGTGCCAGCAGCAAAAAAACCGGAGGTTGGTACGAGCAGTACGTC.

The chain links TRBV20-1 to TRBJ1-1; weak D call: TRBD1 (6 bases). There are 12 residues in the CDR3. Per the germline V gene, CDR1 is DFQATT and CDR2 is SNEGSKA (reference sequence). The V gene lost 4 bases and the J gene lost 5 bases, with 11 bases spanning the gap. The CDR3 loop is CSAKQGGTEAFF. CDR3 DNA sequence: TGCAGTGCTAAACAGGGCGGGACTGAAGCTTTCTTT.

The chain is built from TRBV5-1 and TRBJ2-6; D remains unclear. The germline CDR1 and CDR2 sequences are SGHRS and YFSETQ. This CDR3 spans 14 amino acids. V shed 7 bases and J shed 4 bases, with 12 bases lying between them. The CDR3 DNA follows: TGCGCCAGCTGCCCAGGATTAGGGGCCAACGTCCTGACTTTC. Protein sequence: CASCPGLGANVLTF.

In this sample, this clonotype turned up many times. This chain links TRBV5-1 with TRBJ1-1; 8 nucleotides agree with TRBD1. V lost 7 bases to trimming and J lost 1 base; unmatched junction nucleotides: 3. Looked up from germline, CDR1 is SGHRS and CDR2 is YFSETQ. This CDR3 contains 13 residues. CDR3: CASQGAGNTEAFF. The CDR3 DNA follows: TGCGCCAGCCAGGGGGCTGGGAACACTGAAGCTTTCTTT.

This clonotype was recorded at least ten times. This rearrangement joins TRBV15 to TRBJ2-3, with D perhaps TRBD1 (8 bases). With 2 bases removed from V and 5 bases from J, the gap between germline ends came to 14 bases. CDR3 length: 15 residues. CDR1 and CDR2 (germline): LNHNV, YYDKDF (reference sequence). The CDR3 region is CATSRNTGGEDTQYF. CDR3 DNA sequence: TGTGCCACCAGCAGAAACACAGGGGGGGAAGATACGCAGTATTTT.

This clonotype was detected only a few times. The rearrangement links TRBV9 to TRBJ2-5, with D possibly matching TRBD1 (5 bases). The germline V gene encodes CDR1 SGDLS and CDR2 YYNGEE. The CDR3 runs 14 residues. Trimming left V 3 bases short and J 4 bases short, with 13 bases between. This CDR3 is CASSEAGPGETQYF. CDR3 DNA sequence: TGTGCCAGCAGCGAGGCAGGGCCGGGAGAGACCCAGTACTTC. Variable domain in full (rest from reference TRBV9 and TRBJ2-5): DSGVTQTPKHLITATGQRVTLRCSPRSGDLSVYWYQQSLDQGLQFLIQYYNGEERAKGNILERFSAQQFPDLHSELNLSSLELGDSALYFCASSEAGPGETQYFGPGTRLLVL.

In DNA form, the CDR3 reads TGTGCCATCAGTAAATCGGGGAGTACGCAGTATTTT. This gives the protein CAISKSGSTQYF. The J gene is TRBJ2-3, the V gene TRBV10-3; TRBD2 is a possible D gene (5 bases). Trimming removed 5 bases from V and 8 bases from J, with 11 bases in between. The CDR3 spans 12 residues. Per the germline V gene, CDR1 is ENHRY and CDR2 is SYGVKD.

This clonotype came up many times. V usage is TRBV3-1 and J usage is TRBJ2-5, with D perhaps TRBD2 (6 bases). V was clipped by 1 base and J by 2 bases, with 11 bases between them. Germline CDR1 LGHDT, CDR2 YNNKEL (reference sequence). There are 15 residues in the CDR3. The CDR3 DNA follows: TGTGCCAGCAGCCAAGGGGGACTTAATCAAGAGACCCAGTACTTC. It translates to CASSQGGLNQETQYF.